This TCR beta chain appears in the sequencing data of a study of T cells in Graves' hyperthyroidism and ophthalmopathy. The CDR3 spans 14 residues. From germline, CDR1 is SGHRS and CDR2 YFSETQ. Amplification of TCR beta CDR3 regions was performed using RNA transcripts as template. An initial round of RT-PCR targeting the TCR CDR3 relied on the HTBI primer set. Using its own MiXCR run on the multiplex PCR reads, TCRdb lists one record per CDR3 protein. The sample consists of under 350,000 distinct CDR3 sequences, about 15% of them appearing once. As for this clonotype: The junction and the germline gene differ at one end; a read error may be behind it.

Pregnant or lactating patients were excluded, as were those with uncontrolled infection or other autoimmune disease. Diagnosing involved the use of clinical symptoms, serum thyroxine and TRAb, thyroid ultrasound and orbital computed tomography. PBMCs stemmed from over 7.5 ml fresh peripheral blood. Sequencing was performed on blood. The chain joins TRBV5-1 to TRBJ1-2, with no clear D. The receptor was derived from a woman aged 60 to 75 with Graves' ophthalmopathy. In DNA, the CDR3 is TGCGCCGGCAGCTTGGACGGGAAAAGCTATGGCTACACCTTC. This translates into CAGSLDGKSYGYTF.